This TCR beta chain is drawn from a study of a mutant IDH1 vaccine in newly diagnosed glioma. This CDR3 comprises 12 residues. Germline V gives CDR1 SQVTM, CDR2 ANQGSEA. V was trimmed by 2 bases and J by 3 bases, leaving 5 bases between them. Time point meaning: week 5, during vaccination. Every vaccination contained 300 ug of the mutant IDH1 20-mer peptide and was paired with topical imiquimod. Note on this clone: Its cognate antigen is unknown.

Profiling relied on immunoSEQ multiplex PCR, and the TCRdb table lists in-frame clones only, not all of them. The table lists tens of thousands of clones, around 82% of them singletons. The clonotype originates from a woman aged 18-35 years with glioma. Some clones in this sample may be carry-over from other donors' samples. The chain recombines TRBV29-1 with TRBJ2-1, with D unclear. Sequencing was performed on PBMCs, taken from a glioma patient whose treatment included an IDH1 peptide vaccine. CDR3 in DNA: TGCAGCGTTGAACCCGGCTACAATGAGCAGTTCTTC. Protein sequence: CSVEPGYNEQFF.